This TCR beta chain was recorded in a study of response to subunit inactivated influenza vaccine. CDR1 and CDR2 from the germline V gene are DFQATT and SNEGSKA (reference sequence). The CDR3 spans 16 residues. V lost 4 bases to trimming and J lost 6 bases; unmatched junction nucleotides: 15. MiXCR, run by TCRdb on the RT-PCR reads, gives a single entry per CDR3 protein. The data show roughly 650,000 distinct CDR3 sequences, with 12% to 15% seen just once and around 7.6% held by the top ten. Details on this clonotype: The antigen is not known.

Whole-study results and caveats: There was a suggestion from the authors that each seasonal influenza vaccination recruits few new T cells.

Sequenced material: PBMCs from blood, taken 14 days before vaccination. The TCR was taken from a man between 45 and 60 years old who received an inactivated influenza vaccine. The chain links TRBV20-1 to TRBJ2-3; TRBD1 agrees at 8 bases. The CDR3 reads CSATTGVGAWKDTQYF. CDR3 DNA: TGCAGTGCTACGACAGGGGTGGGGGCATGGAAGGATACGCAGTATTTT.